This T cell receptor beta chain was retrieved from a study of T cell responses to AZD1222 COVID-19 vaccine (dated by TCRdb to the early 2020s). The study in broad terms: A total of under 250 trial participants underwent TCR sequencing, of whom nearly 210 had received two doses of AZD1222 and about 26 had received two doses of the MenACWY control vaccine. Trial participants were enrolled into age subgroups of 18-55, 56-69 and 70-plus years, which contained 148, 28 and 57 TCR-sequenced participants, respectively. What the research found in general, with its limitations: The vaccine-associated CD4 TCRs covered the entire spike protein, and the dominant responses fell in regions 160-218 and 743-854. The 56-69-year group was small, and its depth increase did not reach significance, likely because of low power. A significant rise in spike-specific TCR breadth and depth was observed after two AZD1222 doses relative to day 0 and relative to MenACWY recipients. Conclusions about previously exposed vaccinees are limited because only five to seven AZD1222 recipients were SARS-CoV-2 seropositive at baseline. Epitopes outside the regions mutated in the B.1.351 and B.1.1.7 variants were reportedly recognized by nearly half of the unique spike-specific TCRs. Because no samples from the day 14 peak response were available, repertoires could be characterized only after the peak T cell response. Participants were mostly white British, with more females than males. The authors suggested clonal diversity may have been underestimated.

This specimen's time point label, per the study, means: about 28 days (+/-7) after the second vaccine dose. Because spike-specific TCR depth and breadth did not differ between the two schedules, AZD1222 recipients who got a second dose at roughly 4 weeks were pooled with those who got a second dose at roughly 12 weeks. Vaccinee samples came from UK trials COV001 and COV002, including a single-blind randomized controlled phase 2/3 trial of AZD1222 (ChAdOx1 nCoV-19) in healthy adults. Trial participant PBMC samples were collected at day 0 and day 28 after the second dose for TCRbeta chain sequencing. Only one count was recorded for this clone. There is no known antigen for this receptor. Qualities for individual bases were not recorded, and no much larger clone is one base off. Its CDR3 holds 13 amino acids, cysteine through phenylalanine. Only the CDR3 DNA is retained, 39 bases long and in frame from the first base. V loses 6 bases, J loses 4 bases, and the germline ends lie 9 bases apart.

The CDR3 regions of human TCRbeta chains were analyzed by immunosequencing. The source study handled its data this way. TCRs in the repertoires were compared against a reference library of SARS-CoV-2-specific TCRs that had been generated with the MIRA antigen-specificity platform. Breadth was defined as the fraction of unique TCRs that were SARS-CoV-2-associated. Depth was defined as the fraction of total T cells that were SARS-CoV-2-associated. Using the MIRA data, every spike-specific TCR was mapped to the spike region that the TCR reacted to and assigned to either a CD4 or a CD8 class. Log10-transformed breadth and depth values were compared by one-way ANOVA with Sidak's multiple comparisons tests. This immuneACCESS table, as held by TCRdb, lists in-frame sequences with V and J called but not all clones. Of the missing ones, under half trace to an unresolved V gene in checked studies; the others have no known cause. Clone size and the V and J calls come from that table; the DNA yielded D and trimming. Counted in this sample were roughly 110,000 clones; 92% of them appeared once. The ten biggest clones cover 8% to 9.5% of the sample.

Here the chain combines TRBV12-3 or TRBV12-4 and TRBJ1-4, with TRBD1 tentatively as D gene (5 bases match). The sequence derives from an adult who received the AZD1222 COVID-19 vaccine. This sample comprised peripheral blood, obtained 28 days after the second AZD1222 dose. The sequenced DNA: TGTGCCAGCAGCCGGGACGGTAATGAAAAACTGTTTTTT. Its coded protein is CASSRDGNEKLFF.